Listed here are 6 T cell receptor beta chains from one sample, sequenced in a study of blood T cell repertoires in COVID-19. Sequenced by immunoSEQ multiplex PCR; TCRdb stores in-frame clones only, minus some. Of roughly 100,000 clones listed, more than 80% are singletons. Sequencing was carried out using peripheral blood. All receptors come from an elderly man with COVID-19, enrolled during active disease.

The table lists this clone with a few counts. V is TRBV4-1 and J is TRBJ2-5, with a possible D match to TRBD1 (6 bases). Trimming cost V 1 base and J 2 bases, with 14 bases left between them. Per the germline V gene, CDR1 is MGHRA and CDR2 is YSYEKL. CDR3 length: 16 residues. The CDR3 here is CASSQGDIVFQETQYF. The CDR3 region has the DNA TGCGCCAGCAGCCAAGGGGACATTGTGTTTCAAGAGACCCAGTACTTC.

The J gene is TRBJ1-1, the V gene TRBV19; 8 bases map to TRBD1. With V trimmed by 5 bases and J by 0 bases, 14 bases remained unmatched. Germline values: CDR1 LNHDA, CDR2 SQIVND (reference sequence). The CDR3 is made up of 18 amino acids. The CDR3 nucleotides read TGTGCCAGTAGTGGACCGACAGGGACAGGTGTCATGAACACTGAAGCTTTCTTT. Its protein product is CASSGPTGTGVMNTEAFF. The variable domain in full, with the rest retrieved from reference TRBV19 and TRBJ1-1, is DGGITQSPKYLFRKEGQNVTLSCEQNLNHDAMYWYRQDPGQGLRLIYYSQIVNDFQKGDIAEGYSVSREKKESFPLTVTSAQKNPTAFYLCASSGPTGTGVMNTEAFFGQGTRLTVV.

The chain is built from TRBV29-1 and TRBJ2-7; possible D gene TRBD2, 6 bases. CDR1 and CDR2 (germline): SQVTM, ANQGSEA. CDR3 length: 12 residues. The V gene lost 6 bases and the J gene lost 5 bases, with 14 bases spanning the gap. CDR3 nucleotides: TGCAGCGTCCTTAGGGGAGGCCACGAGCAGTACTTC. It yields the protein CSVLRGGHEQYF.

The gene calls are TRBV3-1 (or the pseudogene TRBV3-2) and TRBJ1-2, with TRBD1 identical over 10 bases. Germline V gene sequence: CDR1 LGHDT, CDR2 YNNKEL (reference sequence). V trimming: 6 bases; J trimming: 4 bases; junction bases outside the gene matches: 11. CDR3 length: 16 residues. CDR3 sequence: CASRSTGTGASYGYTF. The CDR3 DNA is TGTGCCAGCAGATCTACGGGGACAGGGGCTTCCTATGGCTACACCTTC.

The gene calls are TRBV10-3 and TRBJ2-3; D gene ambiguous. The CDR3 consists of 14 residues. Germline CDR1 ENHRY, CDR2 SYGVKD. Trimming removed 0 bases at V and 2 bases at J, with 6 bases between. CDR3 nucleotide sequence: TGTGCCATCAGTGAGTCTCTTTTCACAGATACGCAGTATTTT. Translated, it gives CAISESLFTDTQYF.

CDR3 protein: CASSLGDRGTQETQYF. CDR3 bases: TGCGCCAGCAGCTTAGGTGACAGGGGCACCCAAGAGACCCAGTACTTC. The chain uses TRBV5-1 and TRBJ2-5, with TRBD1 matching over 8 bases. Germline V gene data show CDR1 as SGHRS and CDR2 as YFSETQ. V shed 2 bases and J 1 base; nucleotides not matched to a gene: 7. The CDR3 length is 16 residues.